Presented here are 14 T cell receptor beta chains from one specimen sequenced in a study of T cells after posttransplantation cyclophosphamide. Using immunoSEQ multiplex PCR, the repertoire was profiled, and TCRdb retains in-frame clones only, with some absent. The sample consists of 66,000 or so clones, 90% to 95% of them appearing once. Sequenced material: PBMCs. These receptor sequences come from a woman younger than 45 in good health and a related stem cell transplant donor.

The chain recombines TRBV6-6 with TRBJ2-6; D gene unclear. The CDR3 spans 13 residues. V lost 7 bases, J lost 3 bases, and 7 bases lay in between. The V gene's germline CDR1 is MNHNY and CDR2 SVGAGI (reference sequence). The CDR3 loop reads CASILGGANVLTF. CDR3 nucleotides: TGTGCCAGCATTTTAGGTGGGGCCAACGTCCTGACTTTC.

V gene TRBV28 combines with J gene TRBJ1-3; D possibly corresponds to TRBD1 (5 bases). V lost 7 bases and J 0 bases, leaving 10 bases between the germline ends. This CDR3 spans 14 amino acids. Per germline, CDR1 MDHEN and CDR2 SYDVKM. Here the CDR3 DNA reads TGTGCCAGCAAGGACACCAGCTCTGGAAACACCATATATTTT. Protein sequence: CASKDTSSGNTIYF.

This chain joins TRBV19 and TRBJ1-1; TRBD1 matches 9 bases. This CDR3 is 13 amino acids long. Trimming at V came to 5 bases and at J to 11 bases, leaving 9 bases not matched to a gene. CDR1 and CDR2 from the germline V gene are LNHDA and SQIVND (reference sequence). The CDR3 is CASSAQTGGMAFF. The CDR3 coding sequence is TGTGCCAGTAGTGCACAGACAGGGGGAATGGCTTTCTTT.

The CDR3 loop is CASSLLVGLNTGELFF. The CDR3, as DNA: TGCGCCAGCAGCTTGTTGGTCGGCCTCAACACCGGGGAGCTGTTTTTT. V and J are TRBV5-1 and TRBJ2-2; D uncertain. The CDR3 runs to 16 residues. Trimming removed 1 base from V and 2 bases from J, with 12 bases in between. Germline lookup yields CDR1 SGHRS and CDR2 YFSETQ.

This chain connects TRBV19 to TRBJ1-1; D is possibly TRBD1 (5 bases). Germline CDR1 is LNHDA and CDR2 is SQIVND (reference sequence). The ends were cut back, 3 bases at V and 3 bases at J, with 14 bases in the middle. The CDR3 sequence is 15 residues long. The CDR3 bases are TGTGCCAGTAGTATGCTAGGGACCGTCGACACTGAAGCTTTCTTT. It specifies CASSMLGTVDTEAFF. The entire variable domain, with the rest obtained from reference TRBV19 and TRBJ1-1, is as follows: DGGITQSPKYLFRKEGQNVTLSCEQNLNHDAMYWYRQDPGQGLRLIYYSQIVNDFQKGDIAEGYSVSREKKESFPLTVTSAQKNPTAFYLCASSMLGTVDTEAFFGQGTRLTVV.

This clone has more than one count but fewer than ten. CDR3 sequence reads: CASSQVLSVDNSPLHF. In DNA, the CDR3 is TGCGCCAGCAGCCAAGTCCTGTCGGTTGATAATTCACCCCTCCACTTT. This chain uses TRBV4-1 with TRBJ1-6; unclear D gene. This CDR3 comprises 16 residues. Per germline, CDR1 MGHRA and CDR2 YSYEKL. Trimming cost V 1 base and J 5 bases, with 12 bases left between them.

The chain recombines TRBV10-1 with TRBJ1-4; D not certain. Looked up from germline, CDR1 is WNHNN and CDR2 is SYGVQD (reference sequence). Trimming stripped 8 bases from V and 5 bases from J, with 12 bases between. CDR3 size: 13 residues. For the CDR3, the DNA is TGCGCCAGCCTGGACCGAGGCAATGAAAAACTGTTTTTT. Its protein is CASLDRGNEKLFF.

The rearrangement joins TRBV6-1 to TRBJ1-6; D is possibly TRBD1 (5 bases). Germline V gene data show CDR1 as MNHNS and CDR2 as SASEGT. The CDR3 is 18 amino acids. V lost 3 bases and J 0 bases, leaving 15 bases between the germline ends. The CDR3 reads CASSDAKGASSYNSPLHF. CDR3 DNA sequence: TGTGCCAGCAGTGATGCAAAAGGGGCCAGCTCCTATAATTCACCCCTCCACTTT.

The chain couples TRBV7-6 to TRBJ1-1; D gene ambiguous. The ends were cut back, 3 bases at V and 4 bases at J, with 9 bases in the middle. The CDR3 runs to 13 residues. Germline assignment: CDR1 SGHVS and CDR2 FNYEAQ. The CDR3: CASSFLPTTEAFF. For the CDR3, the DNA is TGTGCCAGCAGCTTTCTGCCGACCACTGAAGCTTTCTTT.

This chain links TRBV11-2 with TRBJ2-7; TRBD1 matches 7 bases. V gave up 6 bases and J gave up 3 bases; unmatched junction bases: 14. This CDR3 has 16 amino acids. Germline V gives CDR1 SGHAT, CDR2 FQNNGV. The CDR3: CASRPKYSGTDYEQYF. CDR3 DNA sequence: TGTGCCAGCAGACCTAAGTACTCCGGGACAGACTACGAGCAGTACTTC. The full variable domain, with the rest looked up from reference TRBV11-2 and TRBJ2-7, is EAGVAQSPRYKIIEKRQSVAFWCNPISGHATLYWYQQILGQGPKLLIQFQNNGVVDDSQLPKDRFSAERLKGVDSTLKIQPAKLEDSAVYLCASRPKYSGTDYEQYFGPGTRLTVT.

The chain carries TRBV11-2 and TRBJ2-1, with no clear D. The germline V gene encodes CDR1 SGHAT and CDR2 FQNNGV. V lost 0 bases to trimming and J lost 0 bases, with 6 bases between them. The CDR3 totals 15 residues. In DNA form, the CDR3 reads TGTGCCAGCAGCTTAGAACTAAACTCCTACAATGAGCAGTTCTTC. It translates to CASSLELNSYNEQFF.

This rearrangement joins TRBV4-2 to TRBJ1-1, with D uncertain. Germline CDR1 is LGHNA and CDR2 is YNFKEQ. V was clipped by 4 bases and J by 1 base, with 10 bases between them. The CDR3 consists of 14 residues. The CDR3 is CASSLGVTNTEAFF. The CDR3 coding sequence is TGTGCCAGCAGCCTGGGAGTAACGAACACTGAAGCTTTCTTT.

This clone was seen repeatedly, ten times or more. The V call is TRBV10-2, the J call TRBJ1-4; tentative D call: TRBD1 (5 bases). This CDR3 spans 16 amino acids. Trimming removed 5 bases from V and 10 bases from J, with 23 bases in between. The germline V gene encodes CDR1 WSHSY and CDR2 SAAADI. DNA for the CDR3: TGCGCCAGCAGTCTCATACAGGTCAGGACCGGTGGAAAACTGTTTTTT. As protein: CASSLIQVRTGGKLFF.

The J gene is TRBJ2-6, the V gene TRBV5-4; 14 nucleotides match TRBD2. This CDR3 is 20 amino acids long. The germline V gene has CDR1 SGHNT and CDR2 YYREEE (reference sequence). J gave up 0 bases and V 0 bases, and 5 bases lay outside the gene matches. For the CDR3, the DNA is TGTGCCAGCAGCTTGGGAGGGACTAGCGGGGGCTCCTCTGGGGCCAACGTCCTGACTTTC. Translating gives CASSLGGTSGGSSGANVLTF.